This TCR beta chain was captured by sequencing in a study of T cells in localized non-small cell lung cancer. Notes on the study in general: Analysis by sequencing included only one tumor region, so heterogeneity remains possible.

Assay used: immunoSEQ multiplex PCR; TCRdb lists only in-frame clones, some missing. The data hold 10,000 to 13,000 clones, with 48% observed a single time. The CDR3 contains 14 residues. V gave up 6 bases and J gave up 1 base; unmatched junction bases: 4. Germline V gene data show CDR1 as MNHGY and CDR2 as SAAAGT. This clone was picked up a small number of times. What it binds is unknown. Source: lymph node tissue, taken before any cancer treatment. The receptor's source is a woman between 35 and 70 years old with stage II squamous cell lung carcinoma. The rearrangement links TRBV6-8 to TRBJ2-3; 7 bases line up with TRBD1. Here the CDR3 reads CASSSTGGTDTQYF. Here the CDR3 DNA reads TGTGCCAGCAGCTCAACAGGGGGCACAGATACGCAGTATTTT.